This is a list of T cell receptor beta chains from one sample in a study of Ad26.COV2.S vaccination and SARS-CoV-2 variants. The repertoire was sequenced with immunoSEQ multiplex PCR; TCRdb's copy has only in-frame clones and lacks some. The table includes some 340,000 clones, around 83% detected once. The specimen was peripheral blood, collected in a trial of Ad26.COV2.S vaccine versus placebo. The receptors here all came from a person between 18 and 65 years old who received the Ad26.COV2.S COVID-19 vaccine or a placebo. Each CDR3 is given with its conserved first and last residue. Each record gives: clone size, D gene, V gene, J gene, CDR3 DNA, CDR3 protein. A D gene is named only where the DNA matches it firmly. Clone size is shown for a subset of rows, as once, few, many or a class of expanded clone.

clone size: NA
D gene: TRBD2
V gene: TRBV10-1
J gene: TRBJ2-1
CDR3 DNA: TGCGCCAGCAGTGCTAGCGGGGGGGCTGTGAATGAGCAGTTCTTC
CDR3 protein: CASSASGGAVNEQFF

clone size: NA
D gene: TRBD2
V gene: TRBV30
J gene: TRBJ2-3
CDR3 DNA: TGTGCCTGGAGTCCATGGGCTAGCGGGGGCCGGAGCACAGATACGCAGTATTTT
CDR3 protein: CAWSPWASGGRSTDTQYF

clone size: NA
D gene: NA
V gene: TRBV19
J gene: TRBJ1-1
CDR3 DNA: TGTGCCAGTAGTCCCAGAGGGGGAACAGGTGAAGCTTTCTTT
CDR3 protein: CASSPRGGTGEAFF

clone size: NA
D gene: NA
V gene: TRBV11-3
J gene: TRBJ1-1
CDR3 DNA: TGTGCCAGCAGCTTGTCCAGGGACACTGAAGCTTTCTTT
CDR3 protein: CASSLSRDTEAFF

clone size: many
D gene: NA
V gene: TRBV5-6
J gene: TRBJ1-1
CDR3 DNA: TGTGCCAGCAGCCCAACCCATGAGAACACTGAAGCTTTCTTT
CDR3 protein: CASSPTHENTEAFF

clone size: NA
D gene: NA
V gene: TRBV2
J gene: TRBJ1-1
CDR3 DNA: TGTGCCAGCAGTACCGATCGAGACACTGAAGCTTTCTTT
CDR3 protein: CASSTDRDTEAFF

clone size: once
D gene: NA
V gene: TRBV5-4
J gene: TRBJ1-5
CDR3 DNA: TGTGCCAGCAGCTTGTCAGGGTACAATCAGCCCCAGCATTTT
CDR3 protein: CASSLSGYNQPQHF

clone size: once
D gene: TRBD1
V gene: TRBV7-8
J gene: TRBJ2-1
CDR3 DNA: TGTGCCAGCAGCTTAGCCGCTTCCGGGACAGCCTTGAATGAGCAGTTCTTC
CDR3 protein: CASSLAASGTALNEQFF

clone size: NA
D gene: NA
V gene: TRBV7-5
J gene: TRBJ2-1
CDR3 DNA: TGTGTCAGAAGCCCCCCGGGGAGGGATGGACACGATGAGCAGTTCTTC
CDR3 protein: CVRSPPGRDGHDEQFF

clone size: few
D gene: TRBD1
V gene: TRBV5-1
J gene: TRBJ2-1
CDR3 DNA: TGCGCCAGCAGCCAAGATCGACAGGGGGCGCAGTTCTTC
CDR3 protein: CASSQDRQGAQFF

clone size: once
D gene: TRBD1
V gene: TRBV4-1
J gene: TRBJ1-2
CDR3 DNA: TGCGCCAGCAGCCAATCCCCGACAGGGGTATATGGCTACACCTTC
CDR3 protein: CASSQSPTGVYGYTF

clone size: NA
D gene: NA
V gene: TRBV19
J gene: TRBJ1-4
CDR3 DNA: TGTGCCAGTAGTATTTTATCCGGGAGACCAAATGAAAAACTGTTTTTT
CDR3 protein: CASSILSGRPNEKLFF

clone size: NA
D gene: NA
V gene: TRBV9
J gene: TRBJ2-7
CDR3 DNA: TGTGCCAGCAGCCCCCTGGCCGGCCCCTACGAGCAGTACTTC
CDR3 protein: CASSPLAGPYEQYF

clone size: NA
D gene: NA
V gene: TRBV7-2
J gene: TRBJ2-3
CDR3 DNA: TGTGCCAGCAGCTTAGTAACAGTTACGCAGTATTTT
CDR3 protein: CASSLVTVTQYF

clone size: NA
D gene: NA
V gene: TRBV4-3
J gene: TRBJ1-1
CDR3 DNA: TGCGCCAGCAGCCAAGATAACCGGGGCACTGAAGCTTTCTTT
CDR3 protein: CASSQDNRGTEAFF

clone size: NA
D gene: NA
V gene: TRBV5-1
J gene: TRBJ2-7
CDR3 DNA: TGCGCCAGCAGCTTGCTCCGGGACACCTACGAGCATTACTTC
CDR3 protein: CASSLLRDTYEHYF

clone size: NA
D gene: NA
V gene: TRBV5-1
J gene: TRBJ1-4
CDR3 DNA: TGCGCCAGCAGCCTCGGGGCGCGGGGTGAAAAACTGTTTTTT
CDR3 protein: CASSLGARGEKLFF

clone size: NA
D gene: NA
V gene: TRBV24-1
J gene: TRBJ1-3
CDR3 DNA: TGTGCCACCGTAGAAGGGGGCTCTGGAAACACCATATATTTT
CDR3 protein: CATVEGGSGNTIYF

clone size: NA
D gene: NA
V gene: TRBV18
J gene: TRBJ1-1
CDR3 DNA: TGTGCCAGCTCACCGAATCCGGACCCCCGCCGGATGAACACTGAAGCTTTCTTT
CDR3 protein: CASSPNPDPRRMNTEAFF

clone size: NA
D gene: NA
V gene: TRBV6-5
J gene: TRBJ2-7
CDR3 DNA: TGTGCCAGCAGTTATACCAGGTCCTACGAGCAGTACTTC
CDR3 protein: CASSYTRSYEQYF

clone size: NA
D gene: NA
V gene: TRBV11-2
J gene: TRBJ1-1
CDR3 DNA: TGTGCCAGCACCCGGACAGCGAACACTGAAGCTTTCTTT
CDR3 protein: CASTRTANTEAFF

clone size: NA
D gene: NA
V gene: TRBV3-1/TRBV3-2
J gene: TRBJ2-1
CDR3 DNA: TGTGCCAGCAGCCCACTGACTAGAGGCAATGAGCAGTTCTTC
CDR3 protein: CASSPLTRGNEQFF

clone size: NA
D gene: TRBD2
V gene: TRBV15
J gene: TRBJ2-1
CDR3 DNA: TGTGCCACCAGCAGAGCGGCGGGGGGCAGTTACAATGAGCAGTTCTTC
CDR3 protein: CATSRAAGGSYNEQFF

clone size: NA
D gene: NA
V gene: TRBV6-2/TRBV6-3
J gene: TRBJ2-1
CDR3 DNA: TGTGCCAGCAGTCCGTCCGGGGTTGGCTCCTACAATGAGCAGTTCTTC
CDR3 protein: CASSPSGVGSYNEQFF

clone size: NA
D gene: NA
V gene: TRBV11-3
J gene: TRBJ2-2
CDR3 DNA: TGTGCCAGCAGCTTAGATGCGGGGGACAGAGACACCGGGGAGCTGTTTTTT
CDR3 protein: CASSLDAGDRDTGELFF

clone size: once
D gene: TRBD2
V gene: TRBV7-6
J gene: TRBJ2-1
CDR3 DNA: TGTGCCAGCAGCTTATCTAGCGGCAATGAGCAGTTCTTC
CDR3 protein: CASSLSSGNEQFF

clone size: NA
D gene: NA
V gene: TRBV29-1
J gene: TRBJ1-4
CDR3 DNA: TGCAGCGTTTCAGGGGATTTTCTAACTAATGAAAAACTGTTTTTT
CDR3 protein: CSVSGDFLTNEKLFF

clone size: NA
D gene: TRBD1
V gene: TRBV6-5
J gene: TRBJ1-6
CDR3 DNA: TGTGCCAGCAGTAGTGACAGGGGTGGTTCACCCCTCCACTTT
CDR3 protein: CASSSDRGGSPLHF

clone size: few
D gene: NA
V gene: TRBV7-8
J gene: TRBJ1-2
CDR3 DNA: TGTGCCAGCAGCTCCCAGGCGAAAAATGGCTACACCTTC
CDR3 protein: CASSSQAKNGYTF

clone size: few
D gene: TRBD1
V gene: TRBV6-5
J gene: TRBJ1-1
CDR3 DNA: TGTGCCGGAAAACAGGGGGCTTACACTGAAGCTTTCTTT
CDR3 protein: CAGKQGAYTEAFF

clone size: few
D gene: TRBD1
V gene: TRBV12-3/TRBV12-4
J gene: TRBJ1-3
CDR3 DNA: TGTGCCAGCAGCGACAGGGCCGGAAACACCATATATTTT
CDR3 protein: CASSDRAGNTIYF

clone size: NA
D gene: NA
V gene: TRBV12-5
J gene: TRBJ1-5
CDR3 DNA: TGTGCTAGTGGTTTGGGTGGACAGATCGGCAATCAGCCCCAGCATTTT
CDR3 protein: CASGLGGQIGNQPQHF

clone size: NA
D gene: NA
V gene: TRBV20-1
J gene: TRBJ1-1
CDR3 DNA: TGCAGTGCTAGAGCGAGGATGGAAGCTTTCTTT
CDR3 protein: CSARARMEAFF

clone size: NA
D gene: NA
V gene: TRBV12-3/TRBV12-4
J gene: TRBJ2-7
CDR3 DNA: TGTGCCAGCACCTTCGCCGGTTACGAGCAGTACTTC
CDR3 protein: CASTFAGYEQYF

clone size: NA
D gene: NA
V gene: TRBV30
J gene: TRBJ1-1
CDR3 DNA: TGTGCCTGGTCCGATTACGGGGTTAGGGGCACTGAAGCTTTCTTT
CDR3 protein: CAWSDYGVRGTEAFF

clone size: NA
D gene: NA
V gene: TRBV6-5
J gene: TRBJ1-3
CDR3 DNA: TGTGCCAGCACCCCGCATCCTGGAAACACCATATATTTT
CDR3 protein: CASTPHPGNTIYF

clone size: once
D gene: TRBD2
V gene: TRBV6-2/TRBV6-3
J gene: TRBJ2-7
CDR3 DNA: TGTGCCAGCAGTTACGGTGGACTAGCAAGGGAGCAGTACTTC
CDR3 protein: CASSYGGLAREQYF

clone size: once
D gene: NA
V gene: TRBV4-3
J gene: TRBJ2-3
CDR3 DNA: TGCGCCAGCAGCCAAGGTGGCGGGGATGCAGATACGCAGTATTTT
CDR3 protein: CASSQGGGDADTQYF

clone size: NA
D gene: NA
V gene: TRBV11-2
J gene: TRBJ1-1
CDR3 DNA: TGTGCCAGCAGCTTAGACCTTAGAACCGAAGCTTTCTTT
CDR3 protein: CASSLDLRTEAFF

clone size: NA
D gene: NA
V gene: TRBV7-8
J gene: TRBJ1-1
CDR3 DNA: TGTGCCAGCAGCCGGACAAGTGACACTGAAGCTTTCTTT
CDR3 protein: CASSRTSDTEAFF

clone size: once
D gene: NA
V gene: TRBV6-1
J gene: TRBJ1-4
CDR3 DNA: TGTGCCAGCAGATCCCCGGGGATTACTAATGAAAAACTGTTTTTT
CDR3 protein: CASRSPGITNEKLFF

clone size: NA
D gene: TRBD2
V gene: TRBV11-1
J gene: TRBJ2-3
CDR3 DNA: TGTGCCAGCAGTTTCAGTAGCGGGGCCGCTGGGGGTACGCAGTATTTT
CDR3 protein: CASSFSSGAAGGTQYF

clone size: NA
D gene: TRBD1
V gene: TRBV2
J gene: TRBJ1-3
CDR3 DNA: TGTGCCAGCAGTGGACAGGGGGCTATAAACACCATATATTTT
CDR3 protein: CASSGQGAINTIYF

clone size: NA
D gene: NA
V gene: TRBV12-3/TRBV12-4
J gene: TRBJ2-3
CDR3 DNA: TGTGCCAGCAGTTTACTCGCAGATACGCAGTATTTT
CDR3 protein: CASSLLADTQYF

clone size: NA
D gene: NA
V gene: TRBV9
J gene: TRBJ2-3
CDR3 DNA: TGTGCCAGCAGCGTAGTTGGTGACACAGATACGCAGTATTTT
CDR3 protein: CASSVVGDTDTQYF

clone size: NA
D gene: NA
V gene: TRBV30
J gene: TRBJ1-6
CDR3 DNA: TGTGCCTGGAGTGTGGCTCTTGGGGCGAGGAGCTCCTATAATTCACCCCTCCACTTT
CDR3 protein: CAWSVALGARSSYNSPLHF

clone size: NA
D gene: TRBD1
V gene: TRBV30
J gene: TRBJ1-2
CDR3 DNA: TGTGCCTGTCGCGTGAGGGGACAGGGAGATTTTAACTATGGCTACACCTTC
CDR3 protein: CACRVRGQGDFNYGYTF

clone size: NA
D gene: NA
V gene: TRBV5-1
J gene: TRBJ2-7
CDR3 DNA: TGCGCCAGCAGCTCCAGACCGGACGGCTCCTACGAGCAGTACTTC
CDR3 protein: CASSSRPDGSYEQYF

clone size: NA
D gene: NA
V gene: TRBV5-1
J gene: TRBJ2-7
CDR3 DNA: TGCGCCAGCAGCCTAGCGAGGGCGCCCCGCTCCTACGAGCAGTACTTC
CDR3 protein: CASSLARAPRSYEQYF